The clone carrying this T cell receptor (beta chain) came up once. Only in-frame clones appear in the TCRdb table, and some are missing; sequencing was by immunoSEQ multiplex PCR. The profile shows fewer than 300,000 clones, about 87% of them singletons. The CDR3 extends over 17 amino acids. Between the trimmed V and J ends, which lost 2 bases and 2 bases, there was a span of 19 bases. Per the germline V gene, CDR1 is SGHDT and CDR2 is YYEEEE. This sample is drawn from a study of blood T cell repertoires in COVID-19. Overall study: Both acute and convalescent COVID-19 samples were obtained from the United States, Italy and Spain. From T cells, B-cell-depleted T cells, or PBMCs came the material, which was cDNA or gDNA.

Sequenced sample: PBMCs or T cells enriched from blood (not recorded which). The receptor was derived from a woman aged 35 to 49 with acute COVID-19. The chain recombines TRBV5-6 with TRBJ1-1; D remains ambiguous. CDR3 bases: TGTGCCAGCAGCTTCTTTTCCCCCACGGGGAGAAACACTGAAGCTTTCTTT. Translating it yields CASSFFSPTGRNTEAFF.